A single TCR beta chain is shown here with its context. Participants' reported clinical history set cohort assignment. This specimen comes from a study of blood T cell repertoires in COVID-19. As for the study in general: T cells, B-cell-depleted T cells, or PBMCs supplied cDNA or gDNA.

The germline V and J ends were trimmed by 10 bases and 10 bases, with 11 bases remaining between them. Germline CDR1 and CDR2: MNHEY and SVGAGI. The CDR3 contains 11 residues. Sequencing used immunoSEQ multiplex PCR; TCRdb keeps in-frame clones, though not all of them. Among under 200,000 clones listed, about 85% were seen once. Sequencing was carried out using PBMCs or T cells enriched from blood (not recorded which). The chain has TRBV6-5 and TRBJ1-6; possibly TRBD1 for D (6 bases). The sequence derives from a woman in her forties in a cohort exposed to, infected with or recovered from COVID-19 (not recorded which). The CDR3 reads CATRQESPLHF. The DNA of the CDR3 is TGTGCCACCCGACAGGAATCACCCCTCCACTTT.